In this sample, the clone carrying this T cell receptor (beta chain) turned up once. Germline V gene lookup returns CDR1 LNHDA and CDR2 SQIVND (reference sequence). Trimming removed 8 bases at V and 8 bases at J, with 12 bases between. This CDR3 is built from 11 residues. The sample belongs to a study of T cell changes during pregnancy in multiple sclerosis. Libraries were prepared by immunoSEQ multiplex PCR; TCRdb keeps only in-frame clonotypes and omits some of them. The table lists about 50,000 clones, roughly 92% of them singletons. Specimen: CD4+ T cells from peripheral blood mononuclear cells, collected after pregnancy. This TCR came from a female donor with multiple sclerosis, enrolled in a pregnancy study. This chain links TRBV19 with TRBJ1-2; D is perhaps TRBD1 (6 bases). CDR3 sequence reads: CASFTGFGYTF. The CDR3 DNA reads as TGTGCCAGTTTTACAGGGTTCGGCTACACCTTC.